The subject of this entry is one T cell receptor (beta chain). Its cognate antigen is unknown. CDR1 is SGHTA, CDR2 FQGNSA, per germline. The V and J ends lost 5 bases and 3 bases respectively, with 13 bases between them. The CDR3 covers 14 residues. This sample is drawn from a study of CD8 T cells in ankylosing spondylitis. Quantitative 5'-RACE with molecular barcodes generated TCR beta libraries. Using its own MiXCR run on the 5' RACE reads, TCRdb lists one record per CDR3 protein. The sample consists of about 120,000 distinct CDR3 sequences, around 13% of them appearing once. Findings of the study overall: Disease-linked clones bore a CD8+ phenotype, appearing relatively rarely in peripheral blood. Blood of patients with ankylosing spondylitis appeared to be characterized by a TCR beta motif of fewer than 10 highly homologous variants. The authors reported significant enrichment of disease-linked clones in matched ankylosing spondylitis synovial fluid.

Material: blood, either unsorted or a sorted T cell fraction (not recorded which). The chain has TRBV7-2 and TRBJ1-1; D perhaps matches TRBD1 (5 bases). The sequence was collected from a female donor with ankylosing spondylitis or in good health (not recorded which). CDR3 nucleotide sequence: TGTGCCAGCAGCCTCCGGGGCAGGGACACTGAAGCTTTCTTT. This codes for CASSLRGRDTEAFF.